A single sample is the source of the 17 T cell receptor beta chains below, sequenced in a study of graft-versus-host responses after intestinal transplantation. Measured with immunoSEQ multiplex PCR; TCRdb has only the in-frame clones, and not every one. In the table there are around 10,000 clones, roughly a third of which are singletons. The sample consisted of alloreactive CD4+ T cells from a mixed lymphocyte reaction culture, taken before transplantation. Subset defined: CFSE-low proliferating T cells sorted from roughly six-day pre-transplant mixed lymphocyte reaction (GvH or HvG direction). These receptors all stem from a human patient who was an organ donor for intestinal transplantation.

The rearrangement joins TRBV4-2 to TRBJ2-1; TRBD1 might be the D (6 bases). V shed 0 bases and J shed 0 bases, with 9 bases lying between them. Germline-derived CDR1 and CDR2 are LGHNA and YNFKEQ. The CDR3 contains 16 residues. Here the CDR3 reads CASSQDQGGSYNEQFF. CDR3 bases: TGTGCCAGCAGCCAAGATCAAGGGGGCTCCTACAATGAGCAGTTCTTC.

The J gene is TRBJ1-1, the V gene TRBV6-1; 8 bases agree with TRBD1. V was pared by 4 bases and J by 5 bases, with 6 bases of the junction left unmatched. CDR1 is MNHNS and CDR2 is SASEGT in the germline V gene. The CDR3 loop spans 14 amino acids. The CDR3 protein is CASSVIRGRTEAFF. The DNA of the CDR3 is TGTGCCAGCAGTGTGATCAGGGGGCGAACTGAAGCTTTCTTT.

This clone counts as medium-sized (0.01 to 0.1%). This chain connects TRBV2 to TRBJ1-4, with D tentatively TRBD1 (6 bases). Germline-derived CDR1 and CDR2 are SNHLY and FYNNEI. The V gene lost 4 bases and the J gene lost 8 bases, with 17 bases spanning the gap. CDR3 length: 15 residues. The CDR3 bases are TGTGCCAGCAGTGGGACGGGGGGCGCTGGGGAAAAACTGTTTTTT. This sequence encodes CASSGTGGAGEKLFF. The full variable domain, rest sourced from reference TRBV2 and TRBJ1-4, is EPEVTQTPSHQVTQMGQEVILRCVPISNHLYFYWYRQILGQKVEFLVSFYNNEISEKSEIFDDQFSVERPDGSNFTLKIRSTKLEDSAMYFCASSGTGGAGEKLFFGSGTQLSVL.

There are a few counts of this clone. CDR3 residues: CASSPQWHTEAFF. DNA for the CDR3: TGTGCCAGTAGTCCGCAGTGGCACACTGAAGCTTTCTTT. This chain links TRBV19 with TRBJ1-1; D ambiguous. CDR3 length equals 13 residues. From germline, CDR1 is LNHDA and CDR2 SQIVND (reference sequence). Trimming stripped 5 bases from V and 3 bases from J, with 10 bases between.

This chain joins TRBV4-2 and TRBJ1-3; 7 bases line up with TRBD1. CDR1 is LGHNA and CDR2 is YNFKEQ in the germline V gene. The trim removed 6 bases at V and 0 bases at J, leaving 8 bases unmatched. The CDR3 consists of 16 residues. The CDR3, as DNA: TGTGCCAGCAGTCGCGACAGGGCGAGCTCTGGAAACACCATATATTTT. Translated: CASSRDRASSGNTIYF.

The chain recombines TRBV18 with TRBJ1-1; 10 bases align to TRBD1. J lost 8 bases, V lost 3 bases, and 6 bases had no gene match. The germline V gene encodes CDR1 KGHSH and CDR2 LQKENI. CDR3 length: 14 residues. The CDR3 sequence is CASSPQDRGAEAFF. The CDR3 DNA follows: TGTGCCAGCTCACCTCAGGACAGGGGGGCCGAAGCTTTCTTT.

This clone was found a few times. The rearrangement joins TRBV10-2 to TRBJ1-2; possibly TRBD1 for D (6 bases). The CDR3 has 14 residues. Germline V gene sequence: CDR1 WSHSY, CDR2 SAAADI. V was trimmed by 5 bases and J by 8 bases, leaving 18 bases between them. CDR3 in amino acids: CASSIIGRGEGYTF. The CDR3 nucleotides read TGCGCCAGCAGTATCATCGGCAGGGGAGAGGGCTACACCTTC.

This chain joins TRBV5-8 and TRBJ2-3; weak D call: TRBD1 (6 bases). CDR3 size: 14 residues. Trimming removed 0 bases at V and 1 base at J, with 6 bases between. CDR1 and CDR2 (germline): SGHTS, YDEGEE. The CDR3 sequence is CASSLDRGTDTQYF. The CDR3 nucleotides are TGTGCCAGCAGCTTGGACAGGGGCACAGATACGCAGTATTTT.

About this clone: Since the CDR3 does not end with the conserved phenylalanine or tryptophan, this likely comes from a read error. The V call is TRBV7-2, the J call TRBJ2-3, with TRBD2 identical over 9 bases. In germline, CDR1 is SGHTA, CDR2 FQGNSA. The CDR3 has 15 amino acids. The junction had 4 bases not matched to a gene; V was cut back by 5 bases and J by 1 base. CDR3 sequence (DNA): TGTGCCAGCAGCAGAGCGGGGGGTGGCACAGATACGCAGTATTCT. It is translated as CASSRAGGGTDTQYS.

Within the sample, this clone is medium-sized. V is TRBV28 and J is TRBJ1-2; D remains ambiguous. Germline CDR1 reads MDHEN; CDR2 reads SYDVKM. Between the trimmed V and J ends, which lost 6 bases and 2 bases, there was a span of 7 bases. This CDR3 spans 12 amino acids. The CDR3 DNA is TGTGCCAGCAGGCAGGCCAACTATGGCTACACCTTC. Its translation: CASRQANYGYTF.

In DNA, the CDR3 is TGCGCCAGCAATACGGACAGAGAGTCCTCTGGGGCCAACGTCCTGACTTTC. Protein: CASNTDRESSGANVLTF. The V gene is TRBV4-3, the J gene TRBJ2-6; maybe TRBD1 (6 bases). Trimming took off 7 bases at V and 0 bases at J, with 16 bases between the two ends. Germline V gives CDR1 LGHNA, CDR2 YSLEER. CDR3 length: 17 amino acids.

This clone is medium-sized within its sample. This chain's CDR3 is CASSLGGRAFF. In DNA form, the CDR3 reads TGTGCCAGCAGCTTGGGGGGGAGGGCTTTCTTT. This chain connects TRBV7-2 to TRBJ1-1; D might be TRBD1 (5 bases). The CDR3 length is 11 residues. V was clipped by 3 bases and J by 11 bases, with 10 bases between them. Germline CDR1 SGHTA, CDR2 FQGNSA.

The chain couples TRBV2 to TRBJ2-7, with TRBD1 identical over 9 bases. Per germline, CDR1 SNHLY and CDR2 FYNNEI. The CDR3 runs to 14 residues. V lost 4 bases, J lost 7 bases, and 8 bases stayed unmatched. Written as DNA, the CDR3 is TGTGCCAGCAGTGGCGGGACAGGGCTTCGGGAGCAGTACTTC. This encodes CASSGGTGLREQYF.

The chain is built from TRBV4-2 and TRBJ1-2; 9 bases map to TRBD1. CDR1 and CDR2 from the germline V gene are LGHNA and YNFKEQ. The V and J ends lost 7 bases and 6 bases, in that order; junction bases with no gene match: 3. This CDR3 has 12 amino acids. CDR3 nucleotides: TGTGCCAGCACCGGGACAGGGCATGGCTACACCTTC. This translates into CASTGTGHGYTF.

Of note for this clone: Germline and junction disagree at one end, which may indicate a read error. For the CDR3, the DNA is TGCGCCAGCAGCCATCCTAGAGAATACGAGCAGTACTTC. It encodes CASSHPREYEQYF. The chain has TRBV7-9 and TRBJ2-7; D uncertain. Germline-derived CDR1 and CDR2 are SEHNR and FQNEAQ (reference sequence). This CDR3 is built from 13 residues.

The rearrangement joins TRBV7-9 to TRBJ1-1; D is undetermined. V lost 3 bases and J lost 6, with 14 bases in between. Germline V gene sequence: CDR1 SEHNR, CDR2 FQNEAQ (reference sequence). This CDR3 contains 14 residues. The DNA of the CDR3 is TGTGCCAGCAGCTTCCAGACAAACAAACCTGAAGCTTTCTTT. Its protein product is CASSFQTNKPEAFF.

The chain links TRBV4-3 to TRBJ1-2; 9 nucleotides line up with TRBD1. The length of the CDR3 is 14 residues. Germline values: CDR1 LGHNA, CDR2 YSLEER. V lost 5 bases, J lost 5 bases, and 6 bases stayed unmatched. CDR3 in amino acids: CASSSPGTGYGYTF. The CDR3 nucleotides read TGCGCCAGCAGCTCACCCGGGACAGGGTATGGCTACACCTTC.